One sample yielded the 25 T cell receptor beta chains listed below, sequenced in a study of cytomegalovirus exposure and HLA in healthy donors. TCRdb's table, derived via immunoSEQ multiplex PCR, lists solely in-frame clones and lacks some. Of about 110,000 clones detected, around nine tenths appear once; the ten largest clones hold under 2%. Sequencing was performed on PBMCs. These receptors were taken from a woman in her late teens or twenties in good health and CMV-seronegative.

V is TRBV6-5 and J is TRBJ2-7; 9 nucleotides agree with TRBD1. The germline gives CDR1 MNHEY, CDR2 SVGAGI. CDR3 size: 14 residues. Trimming removed 2 bases from V and 3 bases from J; junction bases left unmatched: 2. CDR3 nucleotide sequence: TGTGCCAGCAGTTACGGGACAGGGCTCTACGAGCAGTACTTC. Residues: CASSYGTGLYEQYF.

The V call is TRBV20-1, the J call TRBJ2-7; D possibly corresponds to TRBD1 (5 bases). Looked up from germline, CDR1 is DFQATT and CDR2 is SNEGSKA (reference sequence). Between the trimmed V and J ends, which lost 5 bases and 3 bases, there was a span of 8 bases. CDR3 size: 11 residues. CDR3 residues: CSAYRSYEQYF. In nucleotides, the CDR3 is TGCAGTGCTTACAGGAGCTACGAGCAGTACTTC.

The chain links TRBV11-2 to TRBJ2-2; tentative D call: TRBD2 (6 bases). Germline V gene sequence: CDR1 SGHAT, CDR2 FQNNGV. There are 15 residues in the CDR3. The germline V and J ends were trimmed by 2 bases and 4 bases, with 11 bases remaining between them. The CDR3 bases are TGTGCCAGCAGCTTAACGGGGGACTCCACCGGGGAGCTGTTTTTT. Its translation is CASSLTGDSTGELFF.

The chain joins TRBV30 to TRBJ2-1; 14 nucleotides align to TRBD2. V dropped 7 bases and J dropped 5; count of bases not matched to a gene: 4. The CDR3 consists of 14 residues. CDR1 is GTSNPN, CDR2 SVGIG, per germline (reference sequence). The CDR3 sequence is CASGTSGSHNEQFF. The CDR3 DNA sequence: TGTGCCTCGGGGACTAGCGGGAGTCACAATGAGCAGTTCTTC.

This chain connects TRBV28 to TRBJ1-2, with 7 bases aligning to TRBD1. The CDR3 sequence is 14 residues long. Germline V CDR1 and CDR2: MDHEN, SYDVKM. The ends lost 6 bases at V and 6 bases at J; junction bases unmatched: 10. For the CDR3, the DNA is TGTGCCAGCAGATCGACAGGGCGCGGGGATGGCTACACCTTC. Protein product: CASRSTGRGDGYTF.

This rearrangement joins TRBV10-3 to TRBJ2-3; D gene uncertain. The CDR3 extends over 12 amino acids. The V and J ends lost 4 bases and 0 bases respectively, with 2 bases between them. The germline V gene has CDR1 ENHRY and CDR2 SYGVKD. CDR3 in DNA: TGTGCCATCAGTGCTAGCACAGATACGCAGTATTTT. It translates to CAISASTDTQYF.

The rearrangement joins TRBV7-6 to TRBJ2-7; possibly TRBD2 for D (7 bases). The germline gives CDR1 SGHVS, CDR2 FNYEAQ. The germline V and J ends were trimmed by 7 bases and 3 bases, with 16 bases remaining between them. The CDR3 is 14 residues long. For the CDR3, the DNA is TGTGCCAGCACGCCCCGGGGGGCCCACTACGAGCAGTACTTC. This codes for CASTPRGAHYEQYF. Full variable domain (remainder filled in from reference TRBV7-6 and TRBJ2-7): GAGVSQSPRYKVTKRGQDVALRCDPISGHVSLYWYRQALGQGPEFLTYFNYEAQQDKSGLPNDRFSAERPEGSISTLTIQRTEQRDSAMYRCASTPRGAHYEQYFGPGTRLTVT.

The V and J genes are TRBV6-4 and TRBJ2-3; 7 bases are shared with TRBD2. J was trimmed by 4 bases and V by 0 bases; bases with no gene match: 7. The CDR3 has 16 residues. Germline values: CDR1 MRHNA, CDR2 SNTAGT. In DNA, the CDR3 is TGTGCCAGCAGTGACTCTAACGGCGGGGGTTCAGATACGCAGTATTTT. Encoded protein: CASSDSNGGGSDTQYF.

J is TRBJ1-5 and V is TRBV19; 7 nucleotides agree with TRBD1. The trim removed 9 bases at V and 5 bases at J, leaving 16 bases unmatched. The CDR3 runs 16 residues. Per germline, CDR1 LNHDA and CDR2 SQIVND (reference sequence). CDR3 coding DNA: TGTGCCAGAAGACAGGGTGGGCCGTTTTATTATCAGCCCCAGCATTTT. Amino acids: CARRQGGPFYYQPQHF.

This chain connects TRBV2 to TRBJ2-5, with D uncertain. Germline V gene data show CDR1 as SNHLY and CDR2 as FYNNEI. The CDR3 loop spans 11 amino acids. Trimming stripped 7 bases from V and 5 bases from J, with 8 bases between. The CDR3 nucleotides are TGTGCCAGCAAAATCCTCGAGACCCAGTACTTC. Translating gives CASKILETQYF.

The V call is TRBV5-1, the J call TRBJ2-1; 13 bases are a match to TRBD2. The germline V gene encodes CDR1 SGHRS and CDR2 YFSETQ. The CDR3 runs 17 residues. With V trimmed by 4 bases and J by 7 bases, 11 bases remained unmatched. The CDR3 region is CASSPGLAGTAQNEQFF. The DNA of the CDR3 is TGCGCCAGCAGCCCGGGACTAGCGGGGACTGCGCAGAATGAGCAGTTCTTC.

The chain has TRBV30 and TRBJ1-6; maybe TRBD1 (5 bases). This CDR3 contains 14 residues. Deletions cut 8 bases from V and 16 bases from J, with 27 bases between. CDR1 is GTSNPN and CDR2 is SVGIG in the germline V gene (reference sequence). The CDR3 is CAASTGGDAGRLHF. CDR3 sequence (DNA): TGTGCCGCCTCAACCGGGGGGGACGCGGGGAGACTCCACTTT. The full variable domain, in which reference TRBV30 and TRBJ1-6 provide the parts outside the CDR3, is SQTIHQWPATLVQPVGSPLSLECTVEGTSNPNLYWYRQAAGRGLQLLFYSVGIGQISSEVPQNLSASRPQDRQFILSSKKLLLSDSGFYLCAASTGGDAGRLHFGNGTRLTVT.

The rearrangement joins TRBV18 to TRBJ1-6; D gene unclear. The V end was cut by 4 bases, the J end by 7 bases, with 5 bases between. The CDR3 extends over 12 amino acids. The V gene's germline CDR1 is KGHSH and CDR2 LQKENI. The CDR3 region has the DNA TGTGCCAGCTCACTAGAGAATTCACCCCTCCACTTT. Protein: CASSLENSPLHF.

V is TRBV7-3 and J is TRBJ2-1, with 14 bases that match TRBD2. Germline V gene data show CDR1 as SGHTA and CDR2 as FQGTGA. The V and J ends lost 2 bases and 7 bases, in that order; junction bases with no gene match: 4. The CDR3 covers 16 residues. The DNA of the CDR3 is TGTGCCAGCAGCTTAGGGACTAGCGGGAGAAAGAATGAGCAGTTCTTC. It encodes CASSLGTSGRKNEQFF.

The chain employs TRBV11-3 and TRBJ1-3; 7 bases are shared with TRBD1. This CDR3 spans 15 amino acids. Germline CDR1 reads SGHNT; CDR2 reads YENEEA. Trimming cost V 5 bases and J 0 bases; bases outside gene matches: 4. CDR3 loop: CASSPGTASGNTIYF. CDR3 in DNA: TGTGCCAGCAGCCCGGGGACAGCCTCTGGAAACACCATATATTTT.

The chain uses TRBV5-4 and TRBJ2-7; D may be TRBD1 (6 bases). The germline V gene encodes CDR1 SGHNT and CDR2 YYREEE (reference sequence). There are 14 residues in the CDR3. Trimming removed 0 bases at V and 2 bases at J, with 9 bases between. DNA for the CDR3: TGTGCCAGCAGCTTGGGGACAGACACCTACGAGCAGTACTTC. It codes for CASSLGTDTYEQYF.

The V call is TRBV11-1, the J call TRBJ2-3; 9 bases fit TRBD2. The germline V gene encodes CDR1 SGHAT and CDR2 FQDESV (reference sequence). The V segment lost 1 base and the J segment 1 base; nucleotides outside the gene matches: 0. The length of the CDR3 is 15 residues. Written as DNA, the CDR3 is TGTGCCAGCAGCTTAGTAGCGGGGGGCACAGATACGCAGTATTTT. The encoded protein is CASSLVAGGTDTQYF. Variable domain in full (rest from reference TRBV11-1 and TRBJ2-3): EAEVAQSPRYKITEKSQAVAFWCDPISGHATLYWYRQILGQGPELLVQFQDESVVDDSQLPKDRFSAERLKGVDSTLKIQPAELGDSAMYLCASSLVAGGTDTQYFGPGTRLTVL.

The chain recombines TRBV4-3 with TRBJ2-5, with 9 nucleotides matching TRBD2. After removal of 8 bases from V and 1 base from J, the junction contained 8 bases not matched to a gene. CDR1 LGHNA and CDR2 YSLEER come from the germline V gene. The CDR3 is made up of 15 amino acids. CDR3 amino acids: CASSASGAPQETQYF. The CDR3 region has the DNA TGCGCCAGCTCCGCTAGCGGGGCCCCCCAAGAGACCCAGTACTTC.

The chain is built from TRBV4-2 and TRBJ2-4; maybe TRBD2 (5 bases). The germline CDR1 and CDR2 sequences are LGHNA and YNFKEQ. With 5 bases removed from V and 0 bases from J, the gap between germline ends came to 8 bases. The length of the CDR3 is 14 residues. The CDR3 region is CASSERGAKNIQYF. The CDR3 nucleotides read TGTGCCAGCAGCGAACGGGGAGCCAAAAACATTCAGTACTTC.

The chain carries TRBV7-2 and TRBJ2-7; 8 bases line up with TRBD1. The V gene's germline CDR1 is SGHTA and CDR2 FQGNSA. The CDR3 length is 15 residues. V shed 5 bases, J shed 0 bases, and the junction held 6 bases outside the gene matches. CDR3 DNA sequence: TGTGCCAGCAGCCTCGGGACAGGCTTCTCCTACGAGCAGTACTTC. It codes for CASSLGTGFSYEQYF.

The genes are TRBV7-9 and TRBJ2-5; the match to TRBD1 covers 7 bases. CDR3 length equals 14 residues. The V gene's germline CDR1 is SEHNR and CDR2 FQNEAQ (reference sequence). The junction had 6 bases not matched to a gene; V was cut back by 6 bases and J by 2 bases. This CDR3 is CASSFDRAQETQYF. The DNA of the CDR3 is TGTGCCAGCAGTTTTGACAGGGCACAAGAGACCCAGTACTTC.

The chain couples TRBV4-1 to TRBJ1-3; 8 bases match TRBD1. V lost 4 bases and J lost 1; bases outside the gene matches: 3. The CDR3 is 15 amino acids. CDR1 and CDR2 (germline): MGHRA, YSYEKL. Here the CDR3 reads CASSPTGDSGNTIYF. In nucleotides, the CDR3 is TGCGCCAGCAGCCCGACAGGGGATTCTGGAAACACCATATATTTT.

The rearrangement uses TRBV4-3 and TRBJ1-2; the match to TRBD1 covers 7 bases. Germline V CDR1 and CDR2: LGHNA, YSLEER. After removal of 2 bases from V and 6 bases from J, the junction contained 9 bases not matched to a gene. The CDR3 totals 15 residues. The CDR3 DNA is TGCGCCAGCAGCCAACCCGGACAGGAGGGTGATGGCTACACCTTC. It translates to CASSQPGQEGDGYTF.

This chain links TRBV27 with TRBJ2-7; maybe TRBD1 (6 bases). This CDR3 contains 16 residues. Germline CDR1 MNHEY, CDR2 SMNVEV (reference sequence). The ends were cut back, 1 base at V and 0 bases at J, with 13 bases in the middle. The CDR3: CASSLFGRDTSYEQYF. The CDR3 DNA is TGTGCCAGCAGTTTATTTGGCAGGGACACCTCCTACGAGCAGTACTTC.

The CDR3 reads CASSFLAGELFF. The CDR3 coding sequence is TGTGCCAGCAGCTTCCTTGCCGGGGAGCTGTTTTTT. The rearrangement joins TRBV13 to TRBJ2-2; no clear D gene. The CDR3 consists of 12 residues. Germline values: CDR1 PRHDT, CDR2 FYEKMQ (reference sequence). V was trimmed by 3 bases and J by 6 bases, leaving 5 bases between them.